This T cell receptor (beta chain) is from a study of cytomegalovirus exposure and HLA in healthy donors. Study-level points and caveats: The authors assumed roughly uniform sequencing depth across donors for presence/absence analyses. In an earlier analysis, in 620 or so donors, most V segments appeared productive either ~87% or ~30% of the time. Researchers left out some V segments, among them TRBV6-2 and TRBV6-3, as indistinguishable. Rarity held for most TCR sequences, but there were some public TCRs that occurred in many donors.

Amplification used 60 Vbeta primers and 13 Jbeta primers. Profiled with immunoSEQ multiplex PCR; TCRdb holds only in-frame clones, not every one. The data hold about 140,000 clones, with approximately 10% observed a single time. Trimming stripped 5 bases from V and 3 bases from J, with 11 bases between. The CDR3 sequence is 13 residues long. The germline gives CDR1 SGHTA, CDR2 FQGNSA. With regard to this clone: What it recognizes is unknown.

The chain is built from TRBV7-2 and TRBJ2-7; D unclear. The sequencing sample was made of PBMCs. The TCR originated in a woman in her thirties or forties in good health and CMV-seropositive. CDR3 DNA sequence: TGTGCCAGCAGCCCCACAGATAGCTACGAGCAGTACTTC. It yields the protein CASSPTDSYEQYF.